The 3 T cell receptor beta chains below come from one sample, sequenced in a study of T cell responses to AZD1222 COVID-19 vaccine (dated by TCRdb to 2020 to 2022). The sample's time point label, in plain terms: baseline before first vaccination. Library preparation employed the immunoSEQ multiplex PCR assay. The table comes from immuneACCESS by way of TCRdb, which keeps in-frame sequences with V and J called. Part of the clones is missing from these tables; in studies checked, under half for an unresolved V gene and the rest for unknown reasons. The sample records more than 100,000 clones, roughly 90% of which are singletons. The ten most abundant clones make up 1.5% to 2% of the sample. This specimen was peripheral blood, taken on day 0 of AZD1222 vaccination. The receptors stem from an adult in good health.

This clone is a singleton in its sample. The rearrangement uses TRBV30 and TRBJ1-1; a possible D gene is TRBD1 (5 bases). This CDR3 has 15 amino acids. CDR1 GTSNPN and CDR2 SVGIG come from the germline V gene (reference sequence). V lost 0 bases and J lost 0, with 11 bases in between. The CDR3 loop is CAWSVRGHMNTEAFF. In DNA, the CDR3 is TGTGCCTGGAGTGTACGTGGACACATGAACACTGAAGCTTTCTTT.

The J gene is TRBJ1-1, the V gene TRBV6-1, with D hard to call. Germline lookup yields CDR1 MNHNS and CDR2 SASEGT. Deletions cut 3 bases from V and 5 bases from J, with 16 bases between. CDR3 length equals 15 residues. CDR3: CASSDRTLVPTEAFF. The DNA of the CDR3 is TGTGCCAGCAGTGATAGGACCTTGGTGCCGACTGAAGCTTTCTTT.

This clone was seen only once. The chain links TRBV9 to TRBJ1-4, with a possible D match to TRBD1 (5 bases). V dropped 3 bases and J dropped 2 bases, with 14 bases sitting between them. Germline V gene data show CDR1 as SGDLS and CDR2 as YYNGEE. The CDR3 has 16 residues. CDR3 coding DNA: TGTGCCAGCAGCGGGGGGTTTTTCGCGACTAATGAAAAACTGTTTTTT. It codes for CASSGGFFATNEKLFF. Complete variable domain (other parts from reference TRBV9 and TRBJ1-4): DSGVTQTPKHLITATGQRVTLRCSPRSGDLSVYWYQQSLDQGLQFLIQYYNGEERAKGNILERFSAQQFPDLHSELNLSSLELGDSALYFCASSGGFFATNEKLFFGSGTQLSVL.